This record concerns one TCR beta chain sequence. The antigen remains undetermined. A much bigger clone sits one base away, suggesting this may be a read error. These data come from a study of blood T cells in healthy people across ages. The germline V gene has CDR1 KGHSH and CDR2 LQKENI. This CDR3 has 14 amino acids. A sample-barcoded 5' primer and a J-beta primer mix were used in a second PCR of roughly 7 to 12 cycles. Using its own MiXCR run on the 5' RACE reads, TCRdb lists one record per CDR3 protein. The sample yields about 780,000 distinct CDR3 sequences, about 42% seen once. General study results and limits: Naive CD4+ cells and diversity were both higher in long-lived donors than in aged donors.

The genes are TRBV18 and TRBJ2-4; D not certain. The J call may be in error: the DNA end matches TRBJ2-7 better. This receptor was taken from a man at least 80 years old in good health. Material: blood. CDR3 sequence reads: CASLPTGLTYEQYF. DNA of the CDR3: TGTGCCAGCTTACCCACGGGCCTTACCTACGAGCAGTACTTC.